The 11 T cell receptor beta chains below were found in one sample sequenced in a study of cytomegalovirus exposure and HLA in healthy donors. With 60 Vbeta and 13 Jbeta primers, the PCR was carried out. The protocol was immunoSEQ multiplex PCR, while the TCRdb copy is restricted to in-frame clones and leaves out a portion. Here the sample spans roughly 190,000 clones, roughly 80% being singletons. Source material: PBMCs. Every receptor here comes from a woman aged 50 to 60 in good health and CMV-seronegative.

The rearrangement uses TRBV7-9 and TRBJ1-1, with D perhaps TRBD1 (5 bases). Germline-derived CDR1 and CDR2 are SEHNR and FQNEAQ (reference sequence). There are 15 residues in the CDR3. Trimming took 2 bases from V and 5 from J, leaving 15 bases between them. CDR3 coding DNA: TGTGCCAGCAGCTTATTAAGGTGGGGGGAGACTGAAGCTTTCTTT. Its translation: CASSLLRWGETEAFF.

The chain joins TRBV29-1 to TRBJ2-7; 11 bases are shared with TRBD1. This CDR3 has 15 residues. Germline CDR1 SQVTM, CDR2 ANQGSEA. Unmatched junction bases numbered 7, after V lost 4 bases and J lost 2 bases. The CDR3 loop is CSVGEPGQGAYEQYF. Written as DNA, the CDR3 is TGCAGCGTTGGAGAGCCGGGACAGGGGGCCTACGAGCAGTACTTC.

V gene TRBV27 combines with J gene TRBJ2-3; 7 bases agree with TRBD1. After removal of 5 bases from V and 8 bases from J, the junction contained 13 bases not matched to a gene. Germline V gene lookup returns CDR1 MNHEY and CDR2 SMNVEV (reference sequence). This CDR3 has 15 residues. The DNA of the CDR3 is TGTGCCAGCAGTCTAGACAGGGTGGTGTCGGGTACGCAGTATTTT. This codes for CASSLDRVVSGTQYF.

The V call is TRBV4-3, the J call TRBJ2-5; the D gene is possibly TRBD1 (6 bases). Trimming took 2 bases from V and 5 from J, leaving 9 bases between them. Germline lookup yields CDR1 LGHNA and CDR2 YSLEER. CDR3 size: 13 residues. CDR3 nucleotides: TGCGCCAGCAGCCAACAGGGGTTGGAGACCCAGTACTTC. Encoded protein: CASSQQGLETQYF.

V is TRBV19 and J is TRBJ1-5; TRBD1 aligns across 8 bases. V lost 8 bases and J lost 4; bases outside the gene matches: 16. Germline CDR1 and CDR2: LNHDA and SQIVND (reference sequence). The CDR3 sequence is 17 residues long. This chain's CDR3 is CASSGQGGSGVNQPQHF. For the CDR3, the DNA is TGTGCCAGTTCCGGACAGGGTGGGTCGGGGGTTAATCAGCCCCAGCATTTT.

The table lists this clone with a count of one. The CDR3 coding sequence is TGTGCCAGCAGCTTAAACCCTACAGGGTTTAATGAAAAACTGTTTTTT. As protein: CASSLNPTGFNEKLFF. The gene calls are TRBV7-2 and TRBJ1-4; possible D gene TRBD1, 6 bases. There are 16 residues in the CDR3. Germline loops: CDR1 SGHTA, CDR2 FQGNSA. With 2 bases removed from V and 4 bases from J, the gap between germline ends came to 14 bases.

The chain combines TRBV5-1 with TRBJ1-1; D is possibly TRBD1 (5 bases). Germline V lookup: CDR1 SGHRS, CDR2 YFSETQ. Trimming cost V 0 bases and J 4 bases, with 10 bases left between them. This CDR3 is 14 amino acids long. CDR3 in amino acids: CASSLAGEITEAFF. The CDR3 DNA reads TGCGCCAGCAGCTTGGCGGGGGAAATCACTGAAGCTTTCTTT.

As to this clone: Other nucleotide sequences from this sample produce the same CDR3. This sequence joins TRBV15 and TRBJ1-5; no firm D call. This CDR3 has 16 residues. Germline CDR1 LNHNV, CDR2 YYDKDF (reference sequence). V was pared by 0 bases and J by 7 bases, with 16 bases between. Written as DNA, the CDR3 is TGTGCCACCAGCAGAGATCTTAGTACTGGGAGCCAGCCCCAGCATTTT. This translates into CATSRDLSTGSQPQHF.

This clone was detected only once. The V gene is TRBV9, the J gene TRBJ2-1; D not certain. Germline V CDR1 and CDR2: SGDLS, YYNGEE. V dropped 4 bases and J dropped 5 bases, with 4 bases sitting between them. The CDR3 is made up of 11 amino acids. The CDR3 sequence is CASSTDNEQFF. CDR3 DNA sequence: TGTGCCAGCAGCACAGACAATGAGCAGTTCTTC.

This clone occurred a few times. This chain uses TRBV5-4 with TRBJ1-6; D gene ambiguous. The CDR3 is made up of 12 amino acids. Germline V gene lookup returns CDR1 SGHNT and CDR2 YYREEE (reference sequence). Trimming removed 7 bases at V and 10 bases at J, with 12 bases between. The CDR3 DNA follows: TGTGCCAGCGAAGGAGGCGGCTCACCCCTCCACTTT. This translates into CASEGGGSPLHF. Complete variable domain (other parts from reference TRBV5-4 and TRBJ1-6): ETGVTQSPTHLIKTRGQQVTLRCSSQSGHNTVSWYQQALGQGPQFIFQYYREEENGRGNFPPRFSGLQFPNYSSELNVNALELDDSALYLCASEGGGSPLHFGNGTRLTVT.

The chain employs TRBV28 and TRBJ1-4; 8 positions match TRBD1. With V trimmed by 6 bases and J by 0 bases, 3 bases remained unmatched. From germline, CDR1 is MDHEN and CDR2 SYDVKM. This CDR3 comprises 15 residues. In nucleotides, the CDR3 is TGTGCCAGCAGCCGCAGGGGGCCAACTAATGAAAAACTGTTTTTT. This translates into CASSRRGPTNEKLFF. Drawing the rest from reference TRBV28 and TRBJ1-4, the complete variable domain is DVKVTQSSRYLVKRTGEKVFLECVQDMDHENMFWYRQDPGLGLRLIYFSYDVKMKEKGDIPEGYSVSREKKERFSLILESASTNQTSMYLCASSRRGPTNEKLFFGSGTQLSVL.